The clone carrying this T cell receptor beta chain has ten or more counts. This entry comes from a study of T-cell reconstitution after alpha-beta-depleted transplantation in children. Preparation of the TCRbeta library involved a method that used unique molecular identifiers. TCRdb processed the PCR reads anew with MiXCR; each CDR3 protein has one entry. This table holds about 360,000 distinct CDR3 sequences, about 14% found once. V lost 4 bases to trimming and J lost 9 bases, with 9 bases between them. The CDR3 is made up of 12 amino acids. Germline lookup yields CDR1 KGHDR and CDR2 SFDVKD. The sequence was obtained from a human donor who donated a stem cell graft to a child with Fanconi anemia. Sequenced material: PBMCs, taken from the stem cell graft. The V call is TRBV24-1, the J call TRBJ2-1; D is unresolved. DNA of the CDR3: TGTGCCACCAGTGACTACGATTTTGAGCAGTTCTTC. Translated, it gives CATSDYDFEQFF.